Listed below are T cell receptor beta chains from one sample, sequenced in a study of T cells in Graves' hyperthyroidism and ophthalmopathy. TCRdb ran MiXCR on the multiplex PCR reads and lists one entry per CDR3 protein. The table includes about 420,000 distinct CDR3 sequences, roughly an eighth detected once. Sequenced input: blood. These receptors originate from a woman under 30 with Graves' hyperthyroidism. CDR3s include the opening cysteine and the closing phenylalanine or tryptophan. A D gene is named only where the DNA matches it firmly. Rows give clone size only sometimes, using once, few, many, or a class for an expanded clone.

few	TRBJ2-3	TRBV24-1	NA	TGTGCCACCCGAGACACGGGTACGGATACGCAGTATTTT	CATRDTGTDTQYF
NA	TRBJ1-2	TRBV29-1	NA	TGCAGCGTTATCCGGGGAGATGGCTACACCTTC	CSVIRGDGYTF
many	TRBJ2-1	TRBV30	TRBD1	TGTGCCTGGAGTGTACATCGGTCCGGGACAGGGGGCAATGAGCAGTTCTTC	CAWSVHRSGTGGNEQFF
few	TRBJ2-3	TRBV27	NA	TGTGCCAGCAGTTTTTTAGGGCCCAGGCCCCATACGCAGTATTTT	CASSFLGPRPHTQYF
many	TRBJ1-1	TRBV30	NA	TGTGCCTGGGATCCCGGGACATCGAACACTGAAGCTTTCTTT	CAWDPGTSNTEAFF
NA	TRBJ1-1	TRBV12-5	NA	TGTGCTAGTGGTTTGGCCCCCCGACAGGACGTCACTGAAGCTTTCTTT	CASGLAPRQDVTEAFF
NA	TRBJ1-1	TRBV6-1	NA	TGTGCCAGCAGATTCAGGGGTGGGGACACTGAAGCTTTCTTT	CASRFRGGDTEAFF
few	TRBJ1-5	TRBV6-2/TRBV6-3	NA	TGTGCCAGCAGTTACTCAGGTCAGCCCCAGCATTTT	CASSYSGQPQHF
many	TRBJ2-1	TRBV7-9	TRBD1	TGTGCCAGCAGAAAGGTACAAGGGACAGTTGAGCAGTTCTTC	CASRKVQGTVEQFF
many	TRBJ1-5	TRBV6-1	NA	TGTGCCAGCAGTCCCTCGAGCTCCAATCAGCCCCAGCATTTT	CASSPSSSNQPQHF
many	TRBJ1-4	TRBV30	NA	TGTGCCTGGAGGGGATATGAAAAACTGTTTTTT	CAWRGYEKLFF
many	TRBJ1-2	TRBV20-1	TRBD1	TGCAGTGCTAGAGATAGTCAGGGGGCGCCGGACTATGGCTACACCTTC	CSARDSQGAPDYGYTF
few	TRBJ1-3	TRBV7-6	NA	TGTGCCAGCAGCCTCGCGGCGGCAGCACTATATTTT	CASSLAAAALYF
NA	TRBJ1-5	TRBV30	NA	TGTGCCTGGAGTGCAGGGGATGGTCAGCCCCAGCATTTT	CAWSAGDGQPQHF
NA	TRBJ2-1	TRBV6-1	NA	TGTGCCAGTGTAAGCTCCTACAATGAGCAGTTCTTC	CASVSSYNEQFF
NA	TRBJ1-2	TRBV6-1	NA	TGTGCCAGCAGAAGACAGAGTGACTTAAACTATGGCTACACCTTC	CASRRQSDLNYGYTF
few	TRBJ1-1	TRBV15	NA	TGTGCCACCAGCAGAGATCGGGGGGCCTCTGAAGCTTTCTTT	CATSRDRGASEAFF
many	TRBJ2-7	TRBV4-3	NA	TGCGCCAGCAGCCAAGATAAGGCACAGGCTTCCTACGAGCAGTACTTC	CASSQDKAQASYEQYF
NA	TRBJ1-5	TRBV6-1	TRBD1	TGTGCCAGCAGCTACGACAGGGGGGAACAGCCCCAGCATTTT	CASSYDRGEQPQHF
many	TRBJ2-3	TRBV7-8	TRBD2	TGTGCCAGCAGCTTATTACTAGCGGGAGGTGCTGGAGGCACAGATACGCAGTATTTT	CASSLLLAGGAGGTDTQYF
many	TRBJ1-1	TRBV9	NA	TGTGCCAGCAGTGTAGGGGGTAGCACTGAAGCTTTCTTT	CASSVGGSTEAFF
many	TRBJ2-3	TRBV28	TRBD2	TGTGCCAGCAGTCTCCGCCCTAGCGGGAGGGCCCGGGATACGCAGTATTTT	CASSLRPSGRARDTQYF
NA	TRBJ2-7	TRBV6-1	NA	TGTGCCAGCAGTGATTTATCCGGCAGGGTTCGATACGAGCAGTACTTC	CASSDLSGRVRYEQYF
NA	TRBJ2-3	TRBV20-1	NA	TGCAGTGCCCAGCTATCTACAGATACGCAGTATTTT	CSAQLSTDTQYF
many	TRBJ1-2	TRBV20-1	TRBD1	TGCAGTGCTAGAGGAGGGGGCGGCAATGGCTACACCTTC	CSARGGGGNGYTF
many	TRBJ1-1	TRBV3-1	NA	TGTGCCAGCAGCCAAGGGACGGTGAACACTGAAGCTTTCTTT	CASSQGTVNTEAFF
many	TRBJ2-7	TRBV3-1	NA	TGTGCCAGCAGCCAAGACCCAAGGGCGTCCTACGAGCAGTACTTC	CASSQDPRASYEQYF
few	TRBJ2-4	TRBV27	NA	TGTGCCAGCAGTTTATCGGCCAAAAACATTCAGTACTTC	CASSLSAKNIQYF
many	TRBJ1-1	TRBV3-1	NA	TGTGCCAGCAGCCTACCGGGACAAGGAACTGAAGCTTTCTTT	CASSLPGQGTEAFF
many	TRBJ1-1	TRBV9	NA	TGTGCCAGCAGCCCGGTACACTCGAACACTGAAGCTTTCTTT	CASSPVHSNTEAFF
many	TRBJ2-2	TRBV30	NA	TGTGCCTGGAATGGCCGGGACGCCGAAAGGGAGCTGTTTTTT	CAWNGRDAERELFF
many	TRBJ2-5	TRBV15	TRBD1	TGTGCCACCAGCGACCACCGGGACAGGGAAGAGACCCAGTACTTC	CATSDHRDREETQYF
few	TRBJ1-2	TRBV30	NA	TGTGCCTGGAGTGTACAGGGACTTTCCTATGGCTACACCTTC	CAWSVQGLSYGYTF
many	TRBJ2-7	TRBV6-1	NA	TGTGCCAGCTCGGAAGCTGGCCCCTACGAGCAGTACTTC	CASSEAGPYEQYF